This T cell receptor beta chain was sequenced in a study of CD4 T cells in relation to SARS-CoV-2 and coronaviruses. Study information: Convalescent patients had median age roughly 37 years, range 21 to 72.

After removal of 4 bases from V and 9 bases from J, the junction contained 14 bases not matched to a gene. The germline V gene has CDR1 SGHAT and CDR2 FQNNGV. The CDR3 is 15 residues long. Findings and limits, study-wide: This crossreactivity analysis covered spike protein alone, no other viral proteins.

A word on this clone: Its antigen is not identified. Other DNA sequences from this sample encode an identical CDR3 as well.

Method: immunoSEQ multiplex PCR; TCRdb's copy keeps in-frame clones and lacks some. Found here are about 37,000 clones, roughly 88% of them singletons; the top ten hold 3.1%. Sequencing was performed on memory CD4+ T cells from PBMCs. J is TRBJ2-5 and V is TRBV11-2, with 7 bases aligning to TRBD2. The receptor's source is an adult with COVID-19. The CDR3 DNA follows: TGTGCCAGCAGCTCCGTGGGCCGGGGGGTCCCGGCCCAGTACTTC. Encoded protein: CASSSVGRGVPAQYF.